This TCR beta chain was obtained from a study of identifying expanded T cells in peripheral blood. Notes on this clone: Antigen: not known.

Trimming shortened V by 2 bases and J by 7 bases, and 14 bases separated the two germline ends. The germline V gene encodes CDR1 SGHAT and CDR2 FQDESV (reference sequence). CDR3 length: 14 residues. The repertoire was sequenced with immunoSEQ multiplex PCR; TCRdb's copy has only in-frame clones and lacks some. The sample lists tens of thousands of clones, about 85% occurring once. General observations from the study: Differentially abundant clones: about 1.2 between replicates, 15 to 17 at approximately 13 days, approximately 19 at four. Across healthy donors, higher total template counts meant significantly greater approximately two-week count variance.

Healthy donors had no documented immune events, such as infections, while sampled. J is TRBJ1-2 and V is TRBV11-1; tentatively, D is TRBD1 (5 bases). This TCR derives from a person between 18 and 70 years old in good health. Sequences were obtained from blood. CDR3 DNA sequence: TGTGCCAGCAGCTTACCGGGCAGGGTCGGTGGCTACACCTTC. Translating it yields CASSLPGRVGGYTF. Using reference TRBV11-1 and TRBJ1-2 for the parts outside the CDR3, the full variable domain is EAEVAQSPRYKITEKSQAVAFWCDPISGHATLYWYRQILGQGPELLVQFQDESVVDDSQLPKDRFSAERLKGVDSTLKIQPAELGDSAMYLCASSLPGRVGGYTFGSGTRLTVV.